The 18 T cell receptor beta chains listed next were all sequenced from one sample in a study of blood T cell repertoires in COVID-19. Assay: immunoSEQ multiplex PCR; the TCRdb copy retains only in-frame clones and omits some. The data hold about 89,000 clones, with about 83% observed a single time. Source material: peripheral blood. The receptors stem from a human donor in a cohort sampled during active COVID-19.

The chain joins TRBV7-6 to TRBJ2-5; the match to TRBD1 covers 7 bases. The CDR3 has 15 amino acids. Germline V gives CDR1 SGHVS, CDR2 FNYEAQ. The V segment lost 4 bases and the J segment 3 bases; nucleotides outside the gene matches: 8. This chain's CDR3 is CASSWDSQPKETQYF. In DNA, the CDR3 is TGTGCCAGCAGCTGGGACAGTCAGCCGAAAGAGACCCAGTACTTC.

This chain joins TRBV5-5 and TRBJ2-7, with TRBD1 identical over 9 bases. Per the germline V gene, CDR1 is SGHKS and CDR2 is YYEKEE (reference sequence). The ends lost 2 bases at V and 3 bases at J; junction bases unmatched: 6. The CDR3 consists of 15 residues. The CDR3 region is CASSLTGTGYYEQYF. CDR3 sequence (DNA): TGTGCCAGCAGCTTAACCGGGACAGGGTACTACGAGCAGTACTTC.

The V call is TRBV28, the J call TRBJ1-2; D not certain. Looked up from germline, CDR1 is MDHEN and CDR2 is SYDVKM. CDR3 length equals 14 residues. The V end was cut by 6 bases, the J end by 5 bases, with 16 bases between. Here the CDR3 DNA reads TGTGCCAGCAGGAGCGGGCCCTTGGGATATGGCTACACCTTC. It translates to CASRSGPLGYGYTF.

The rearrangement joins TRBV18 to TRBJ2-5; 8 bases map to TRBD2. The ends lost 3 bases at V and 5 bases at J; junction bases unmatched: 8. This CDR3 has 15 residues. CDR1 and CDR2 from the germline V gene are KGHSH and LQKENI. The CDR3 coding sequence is TGTGCCAGCTCACCTTATGCGGGAGGTGATGAGACCCAGTACTTC. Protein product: CASSPYAGGDETQYF.

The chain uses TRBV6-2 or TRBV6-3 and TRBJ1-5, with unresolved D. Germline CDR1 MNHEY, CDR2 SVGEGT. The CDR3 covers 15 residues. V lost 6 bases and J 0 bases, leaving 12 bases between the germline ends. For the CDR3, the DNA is TGTGCCAGCAGCGGAGGGCTTTATAGCAATCAGCCCCAGCATTTT. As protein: CASSGGLYSNQPQHF.

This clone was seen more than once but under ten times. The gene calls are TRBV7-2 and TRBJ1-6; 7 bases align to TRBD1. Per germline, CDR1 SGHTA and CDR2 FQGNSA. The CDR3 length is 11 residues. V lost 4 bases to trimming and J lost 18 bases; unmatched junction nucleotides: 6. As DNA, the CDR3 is TGTGCCAGCAGCTCGACAGGGCCGCCCCACTTT. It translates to CASSSTGPPHF.

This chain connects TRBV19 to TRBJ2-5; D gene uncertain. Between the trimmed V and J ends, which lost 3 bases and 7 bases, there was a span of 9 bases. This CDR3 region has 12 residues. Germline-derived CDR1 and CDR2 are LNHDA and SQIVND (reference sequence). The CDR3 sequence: CASSMRGGTQYF. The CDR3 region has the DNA TGTGCCAGTAGTATGAGAGGTGGGACCCAGTACTTC. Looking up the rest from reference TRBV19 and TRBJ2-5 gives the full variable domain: DGGITQSPKYLFRKEGQNVTLSCEQNLNHDAMYWYRQDPGQGLRLIYYSQIVNDFQKGDIAEGYSVSREKKESFPLTVTSAQKNPTAFYLCASSMRGGTQYFGPGTRLLVL.

The CDR3 bases are TGTGCCAGCAGCCCAGGGACAGGGAACTCTGGGGCCAACGTCCTGACTTTC. The encoded protein is CASSPGTGNSGANVLTF. The J gene is TRBJ2-6, the V gene TRBV7-9; 9 bases are a match to TRBD1. With V trimmed by 5 bases and J by 0 bases, 5 bases remained unmatched. Germline-derived CDR1 and CDR2 are SEHNR and FQNEAQ (reference sequence). The CDR3 sequence is 17 residues long.

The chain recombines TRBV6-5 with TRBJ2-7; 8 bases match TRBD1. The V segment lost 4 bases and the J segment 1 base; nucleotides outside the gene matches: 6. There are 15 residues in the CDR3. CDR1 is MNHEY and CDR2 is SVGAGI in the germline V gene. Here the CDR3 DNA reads TGTGCCAGCAGTTTAGGGGGGACAGGTTCCTACGAGCAGTACTTC. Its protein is CASSLGGTGSYEQYF.

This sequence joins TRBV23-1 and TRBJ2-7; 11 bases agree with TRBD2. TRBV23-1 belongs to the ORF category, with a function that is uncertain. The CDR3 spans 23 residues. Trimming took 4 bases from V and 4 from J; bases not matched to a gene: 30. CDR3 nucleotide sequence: TGCGCCAGCAGTCCATTAAATCCCCCGGTAGGACTAGCGGGTGTCGGGGCGGAATACGAGCAGTACTTC. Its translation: CASSPLNPPVGLAGVGAEYEQYF.

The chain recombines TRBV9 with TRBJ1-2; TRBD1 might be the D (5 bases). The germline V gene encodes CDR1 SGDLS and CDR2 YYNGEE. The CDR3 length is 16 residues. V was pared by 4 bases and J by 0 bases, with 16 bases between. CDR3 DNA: TGTGCCAGCAGCTCCTTCGGGGGTACCTCTAACTATGGCTACACCTTC. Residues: CASSSFGGTSNYGYTF.

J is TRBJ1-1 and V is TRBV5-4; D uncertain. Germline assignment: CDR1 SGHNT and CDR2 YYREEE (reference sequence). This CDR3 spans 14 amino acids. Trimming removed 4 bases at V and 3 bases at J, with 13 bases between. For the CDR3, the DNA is TGTGCCAGCAGCCTCCTCGTTTCGGACACTGAAGCTTTCTTT. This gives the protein CASSLLVSDTEAFF.

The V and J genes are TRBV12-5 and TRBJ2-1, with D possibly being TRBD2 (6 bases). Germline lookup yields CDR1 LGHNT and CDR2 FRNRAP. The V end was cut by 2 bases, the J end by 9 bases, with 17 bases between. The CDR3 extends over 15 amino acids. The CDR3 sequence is CASGLIVGGRREQFF. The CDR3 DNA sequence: TGTGCTAGTGGTTTGATAGTGGGGGGACGGCGTGAGCAGTTCTTC.

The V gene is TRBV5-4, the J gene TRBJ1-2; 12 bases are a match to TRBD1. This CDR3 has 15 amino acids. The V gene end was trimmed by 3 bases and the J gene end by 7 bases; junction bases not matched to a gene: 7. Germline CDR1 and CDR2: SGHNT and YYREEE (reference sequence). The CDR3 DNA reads TGTGCCAGCAGCTCGGTAAAGGGACAGGGGGCTGGCTACACCTTC. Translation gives CASSSVKGQGAGYTF. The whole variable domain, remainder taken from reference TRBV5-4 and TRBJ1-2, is ETGVTQSPTHLIKTRGQQVTLRCSSQSGHNTVSWYQQALGQGPQFIFQYYREEENGRGNFPPRFSGLQFPNYSSELNVNALELDDSALYLCASSSVKGQGAGYTFGSGTRLTVV.

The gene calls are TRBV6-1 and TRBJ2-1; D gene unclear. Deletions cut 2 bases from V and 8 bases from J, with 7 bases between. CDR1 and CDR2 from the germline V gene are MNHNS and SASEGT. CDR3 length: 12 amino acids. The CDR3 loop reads CASSEISDEQFF. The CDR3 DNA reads TGTGCCAGCAGTGAAATCTCGGATGAGCAGTTCTTC.

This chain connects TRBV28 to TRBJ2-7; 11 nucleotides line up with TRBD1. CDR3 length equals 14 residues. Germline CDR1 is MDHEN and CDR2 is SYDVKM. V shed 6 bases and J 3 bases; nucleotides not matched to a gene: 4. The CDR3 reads CASSADRGLYEQYF. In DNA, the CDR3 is TGTGCCAGCAGCGCGGACAGGGGGCTCTACGAGCAGTACTTC.

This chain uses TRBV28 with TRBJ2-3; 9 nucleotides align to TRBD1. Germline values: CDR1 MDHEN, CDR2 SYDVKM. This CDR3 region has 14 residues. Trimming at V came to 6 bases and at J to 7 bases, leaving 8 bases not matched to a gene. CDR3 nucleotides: TGTGCCAGCAGCCGGACAGGGGCTGTGTATACGCAGTATTTT. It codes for CASSRTGAVYTQYF.

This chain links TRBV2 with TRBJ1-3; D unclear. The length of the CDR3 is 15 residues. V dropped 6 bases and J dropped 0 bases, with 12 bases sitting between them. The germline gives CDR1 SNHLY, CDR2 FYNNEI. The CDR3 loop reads CASSATSPSGNTIYF. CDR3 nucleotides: TGTGCCAGCAGCGCGACAAGCCCCTCTGGAAACACCATATATTTT.